This TCR beta chain was sequenced during a study of blood T cell repertoires in COVID-19. In the study overall: The origin of the acute and convalescent COVID-19 samples was the United States, Italy and Spain. T cells, B-cell-depleted T cells, or PBMCs supplied cDNA or gDNA.

This CDR3 is built from 16 residues. Trimming shortened V by 4 bases and J by 2 bases, and 15 bases separated the two germline ends. From germline, CDR1 is LGHNA and CDR2 YSLEER. Participants came from roughly 23 US areas, aged about 18 to 89 years. TCRdb's table, derived via immunoSEQ multiplex PCR, lists solely in-frame clones and lacks some. The data contain under 350,000 clones, 75% to 90% of them singletons. Specimen: PBMCs or T cells enriched from blood (not recorded which). The receptor comes from a woman aged 40-49 years who had recovered from COVID-19. The J gene is TRBJ2-1, the V gene TRBV4-3; D may be TRBD2 (6 bases). The CDR3 DNA sequence: TGCGCCAGCAGCCCGGATTTCGGCGGGGCCTACAATGAGCAGTTCTTC. It translates to CASSPDFGGAYNEQFF.